This T cell receptor beta chain was obtained from a study of cytomegalovirus exposure and HLA in healthy donors. General study results and limits: Across donors, most TCRs were seen rarely, yet some public ones were widespread.

The CDR3 loop spans 11 amino acids. V shed 7 bases and J 7 bases; nucleotides not matched to a gene: 4. The germline V gene has CDR1 SNHLY and CDR2 FYNNEI. About this clone itself: Its matching antigen is unknown.

The method was immunoSEQ multiplex PCR; TCRdb's version includes in-frame clones alone and lacks a portion of them. The table records over 120,000 clones, 94% of them present only once. What was sequenced was PBMCs. V usage is TRBV2 and J usage is TRBJ2-7; TRBD1 matches at 7 bases. The TCR originated in a man between 18 and 35 years old in good health and CMV-seropositive. The CDR3 DNA is TGTGCCAGCACAGACAGGGATGAGCAGTACTTC. Its translation: CASTDRDEQYF.